A selection of T cell receptor beta chains follows, all from one sample in a study of OX40 agonist ivuxolimab in advanced cancers. Repertoires were generated with immunoSEQ multiplex PCR, while TCRdb's copy carries only in-frame clones and drops some. The table records about 45,000 clones, roughly 90% of them present only once. The sample here was CD4+ or CD8+ T cells sorted from blood, taken in a trial of the OX40 agonist ivuxolimab. The receptors shown here come from an adult with an advanced solid tumor such as melanoma, head and neck, liver or kidney cancer. The CDR3 runs from the conserved cysteine through the conserved F or W. The D gene is left open where the match is weak. The listing skips clone size in some rows; elsewhere it reads once, few, many or a size class.

abundance,d_gene,j_gene,v_gene,CDR3aa,CDR3nt
NA,NA,TRBJ2-6,TRBV5-4,CASSLDTSGANVLTF,TGTGCCAGCAGCTTGGACACCTCTGGGGCCAACGTCCTGACTTTC
NA,TRBD2,TRBJ2-3,TRBV7-7,CASSFGLAGTDTQYF,TGTGCTAGCAGCTTCGGACTAGCGGGAACAGATACGCAGTATTTT
NA,TRBD1,TRBJ1-1,TRBV10-3,CATLPGQDPTEAFF,TGTGCCACTCTCCCGGGACAGGACCCCACTGAAGCTTTCTTT
few,TRBD2,TRBJ2-7,TRBV7-2,CASSPPWASGTYEQYF,TGTGCCAGCAGCCCTCCATGGGCTAGCGGGACCTACGAGCAGTACTTC
NA,NA,TRBJ2-3,TRBV5-1,CASSLVQVTDTQYF,TGCGCCAGCAGCTTGGTACAGGTCACAGATACGCAGTATTTT
NA,NA,TRBJ1-4,TRBV4-1,CASSQSGTAKNEKLFF,TGCGCCAGCAGCCAAAGCGGCACAGCCAAGAATGAAAAACTGTTTTTT
NA,TRBD1,TRBJ2-7,TRBV28,CASTYPGGSYEQYF,TGTGCCAGCACCTACCCAGGGGGCTCCTACGAGCAGTACTTC
NA,NA,TRBJ2-5,TRBV5-1,CASGPSGTGETQYF,TGCGCCAGCGGACCCTCGGGGACGGGGGAGACCCAGTACTTC
NA,TRBD1,TRBJ2-1,TRBV6-4,CASSAGQGFNEQFF,TGTGCCAGCAGTGCGGGACAGGGGTTCAATGAGCAGTTCTTC
few,NA,TRBJ2-3,TRBV11-3,CASSLGRATTDTQYF,TGTGCCAGCAGCTTGGGCAGGGCGACCACAGATACGCAGTATTTT
NA,NA,TRBJ1-3,TRBV19,CASSIRPGTESSGNTIYF,TGTGCCAGTAGTATACGTCCCGGGACCGAAAGCTCTGGAAACACCATATATTTT
NA,TRBD1,TRBJ1-1,TRBV25-1,CASRQTGPGTEAFF,TGTGCCAGCAGGCAGACAGGGCCGGGAACTGAAGCTTTCTTT
NA,NA,TRBJ2-3,TRBV9,CASSVNGVNRDTQYF,TGTGCCAGCAGCGTAAATGGGGTTAATAGGGATACGCAGTATTTT
NA,TRBD2,TRBJ2-3,TRBV4-2,CASSQELAGVGTDTQYF,TGTGCCAGCAGCCAAGAACTAGCGGGAGTTGGAACAGATACGCAGTATTTT
NA,NA,TRBJ2-4,TRBV5-8,CASSLVVGFQYF,TGTGCCAGCAGCTTGGTGGTTGGGTTTCAGTACTTC
few,TRBD1,TRBJ1-6,TRBV5-1,CASSRDRGASPLHF,TGCGCCAGCAGCAGGGACAGGGGAGCCTCACCCCTCCACTTT
NA,NA,TRBJ2-1,TRBV9,CASSVADSSYNEQFF,TGTGCCAGCAGCGTAGCTGATAGCTCCTACAATGAGCAGTTCTTC
NA,NA,TRBJ2-7,TRBV7-2,CASSLIPGLDYEQYF,TGTGCCAGCAGCTTAATTCCGGGCTTGGACTACGAGCAGTACTTC
NA,TRBD1,TRBJ2-3,TRBV5-1,CASSHGTGLTDTQYF,TGCGCCAGCAGCCATGGGACAGGCCTCACAGATACGCAGTATTTT